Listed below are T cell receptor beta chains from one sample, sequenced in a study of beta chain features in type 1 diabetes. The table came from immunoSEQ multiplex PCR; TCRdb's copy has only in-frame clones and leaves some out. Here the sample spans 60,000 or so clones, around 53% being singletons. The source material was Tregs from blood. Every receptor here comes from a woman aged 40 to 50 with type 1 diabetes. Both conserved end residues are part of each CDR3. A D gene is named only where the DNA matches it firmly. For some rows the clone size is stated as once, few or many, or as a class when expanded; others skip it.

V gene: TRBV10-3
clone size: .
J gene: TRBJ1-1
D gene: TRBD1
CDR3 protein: CAIRGDRGSTEAFF
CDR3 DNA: TGTGCCATCAGGGGCGACAGGGGAAGCACTGAAGCTTTCTTT

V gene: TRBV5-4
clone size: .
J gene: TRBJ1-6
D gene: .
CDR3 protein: CASSQALWAGRDSPLHF
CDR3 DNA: TGTGCCAGCAGCCAAGCGTTGTGGGCCGGGCGGGACTCACCCCTCCACTTT

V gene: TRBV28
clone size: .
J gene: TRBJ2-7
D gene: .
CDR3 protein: CASSLAGITSYEQYF
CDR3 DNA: TGTGCCAGCAGTTTGGCAGGGATAACCTCCTACGAGCAGTACTTC

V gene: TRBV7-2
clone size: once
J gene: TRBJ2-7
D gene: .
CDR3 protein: CASSLQSSYEQYF
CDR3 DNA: TGTGCCAGCAGTCTACAGAGCTCCTACGAGCAGTACTTC

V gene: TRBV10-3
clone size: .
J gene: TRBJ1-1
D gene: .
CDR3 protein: CAITGQTNTEAFF
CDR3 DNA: TGTGCCATCACCGGACAGACGAACACTGAAGCTTTCTTT

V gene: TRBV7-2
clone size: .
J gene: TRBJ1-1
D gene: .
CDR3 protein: CASSPSAGVTEAFF
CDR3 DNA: TGTGCCAGCAGCCCTTCCGCGGGAGTTACTGAAGCTTTCTTT

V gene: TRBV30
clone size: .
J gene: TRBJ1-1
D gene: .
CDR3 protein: CAWERNTEAFF
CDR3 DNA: TGTGCCTGGGAGAGGAACACTGAAGCTTTCTTT

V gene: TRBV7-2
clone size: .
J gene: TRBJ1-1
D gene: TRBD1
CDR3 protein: CASSYTGQGGTEAFF
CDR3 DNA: TGTGCCAGCAGCTACACGGGACAGGGAGGCACTGAAGCTTTCTTT

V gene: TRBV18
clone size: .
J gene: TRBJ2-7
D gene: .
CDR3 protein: CASSPGRGRVWQYF
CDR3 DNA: TGTGCCAGCTCACCCGGAAGGGGCAGGGTGTGGCAGTACTTC

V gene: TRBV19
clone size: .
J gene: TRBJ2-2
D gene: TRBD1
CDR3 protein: CASNARDRGRTGELFF
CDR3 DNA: TGTGCCAGTAATGCCCGGGACAGGGGACGCACCGGGGAGCTGTTTTTT

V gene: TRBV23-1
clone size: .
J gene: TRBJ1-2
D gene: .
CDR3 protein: CASSQRSLPYGYTF
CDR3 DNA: TGCGCCAGCAGTCAGAGAAGCCTTCCCTATGGCTACACCTTC

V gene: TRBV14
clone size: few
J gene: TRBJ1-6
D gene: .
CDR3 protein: CASSQFFNSPLHF
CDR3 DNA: TGTGCCAGCAGCCAGTTCTTCAATTCACCCCTCCACTTT

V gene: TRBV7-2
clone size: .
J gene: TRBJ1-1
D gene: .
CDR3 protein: CASRLQGDVVRTEAFF
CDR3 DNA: TGTGCCAGCAGACTCCAAGGGGATGTTGTTAGGACTGAAGCTTTCTTT

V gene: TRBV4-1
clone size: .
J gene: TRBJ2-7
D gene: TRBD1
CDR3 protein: CASSQGWDRPFDEQYF
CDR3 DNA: TGCGCCAGCAGCCAAGGATGGGACAGGCCGTTTGACGAGCAGTACTTC

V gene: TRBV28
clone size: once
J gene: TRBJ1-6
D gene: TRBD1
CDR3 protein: CASSSDRAGSPLHF
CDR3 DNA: TGTGCCAGCAGTTCGGACAGGGCGGGATCACCCCTCCACTTT

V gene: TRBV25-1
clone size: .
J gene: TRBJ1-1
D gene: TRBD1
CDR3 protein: CASSAGQQNTEAFF
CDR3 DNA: TGTGCCAGCAGTGCGGGACAGCAGAACACTGAAGCTTTCTTT

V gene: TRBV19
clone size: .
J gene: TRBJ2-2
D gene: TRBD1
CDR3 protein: CASSPRGQGAFGELFF
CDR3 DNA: TGTGCCAGTAGCCCTAGGGGACAGGGGGCGTTCGGGGAGCTGTTTTTT

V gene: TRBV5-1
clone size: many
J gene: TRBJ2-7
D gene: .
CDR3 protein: CASSLAGGPRYEQYF
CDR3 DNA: TGCGCCAGCAGCTTGGCCGGAGGGCCCAGATACGAGCAGTACTTC

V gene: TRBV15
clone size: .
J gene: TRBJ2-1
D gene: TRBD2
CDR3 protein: CATSGGTSGRVEQFF
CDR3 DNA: TGTGCCACCAGCGGGGGGACTAGCGGGAGGGTTGAGCAGTTCTTC

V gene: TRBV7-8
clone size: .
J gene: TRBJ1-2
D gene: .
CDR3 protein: CASSLASGGGYTF
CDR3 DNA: TGTGCCAGCAGCTTAGCTTCAGGAGGCGGCTACACCTTC

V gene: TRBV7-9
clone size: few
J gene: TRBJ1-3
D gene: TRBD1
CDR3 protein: CASSIQGASGNTIYF
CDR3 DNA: TGTGCCAGCAGCATACAGGGGGCTTCTGGAAACACCATATATTTT

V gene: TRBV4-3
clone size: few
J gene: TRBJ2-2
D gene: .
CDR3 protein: CASSQDQGRTGELFF
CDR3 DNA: TGCGCCAGCAGCCAAGACCAGGGGAGAACCGGGGAGCTGTTTTTT

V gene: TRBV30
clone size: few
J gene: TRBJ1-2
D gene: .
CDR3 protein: CAWTGRVSYTF
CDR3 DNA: TGTGCCTGGACTGGCAGGGTTAGCTACACCTTC

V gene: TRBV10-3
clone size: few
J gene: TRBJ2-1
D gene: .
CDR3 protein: CAISALGQYNEQFF
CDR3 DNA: TGTGCCATCAGTGCCCTAGGACAGTACAATGAGCAGTTCTTC

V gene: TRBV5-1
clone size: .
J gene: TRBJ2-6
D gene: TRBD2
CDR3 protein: CASSSGLAGGTLSGANVLTF
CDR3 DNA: TGCGCCAGCAGCTCCGGACTAGCGGGAGGGACCCTCTCTGGGGCCAACGTCCTGACTTTC

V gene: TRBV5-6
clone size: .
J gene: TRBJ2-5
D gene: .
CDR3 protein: CASRLGGIGEETQYF
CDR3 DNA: TGTGCCAGCAGACTCGGAGGGATTGGGGAAGAGACCCAGTACTTC

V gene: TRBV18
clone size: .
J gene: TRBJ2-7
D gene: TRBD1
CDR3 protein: CASSSTGIEVYEQYF
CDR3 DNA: TGTGCCAGCTCATCGACAGGGATAGAGGTCTACGAGCAGTACTTC

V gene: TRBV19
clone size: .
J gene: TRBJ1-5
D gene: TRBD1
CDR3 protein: CASSATGGYVNQPQHF
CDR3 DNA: TGTGCCAGTAGTGCAACAGGGGGCTACGTCAATCAGCCCCAGCATTTT

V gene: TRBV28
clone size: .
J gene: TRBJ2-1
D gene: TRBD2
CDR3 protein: CASSPSGGPYNEQFF
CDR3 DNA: TGTGCCAGCAGCCCCAGCGGGGGGCCCTACAATGAGCAGTTCTTC

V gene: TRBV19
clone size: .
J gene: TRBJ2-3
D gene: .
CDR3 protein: CASSRRVADTQYF
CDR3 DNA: TGTGCCAGTAGTCGGAGGGTTGCAGATACGCAGTATTTT

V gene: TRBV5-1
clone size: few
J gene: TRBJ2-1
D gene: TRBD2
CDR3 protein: CASSPGGGGAKYNEQFF
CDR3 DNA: TGCGCCAGCAGCCCGGGTGGCGGGGGGGCCAAATACAATGAGCAGTTCTTC

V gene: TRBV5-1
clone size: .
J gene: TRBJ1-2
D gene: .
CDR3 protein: CASSPTDYGYTF
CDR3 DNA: TGCGCCAGCAGCCCTACCGACTATGGCTACACCTTC

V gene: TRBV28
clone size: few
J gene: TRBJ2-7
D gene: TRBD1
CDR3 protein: CASSSGQASEQYF
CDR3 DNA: TGTGCCAGCAGTTCGGGACAGGCCAGCGAGCAGTACTTC

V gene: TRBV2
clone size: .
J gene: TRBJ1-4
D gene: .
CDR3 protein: CASSEVRNEKLFF
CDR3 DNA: TGTGCCAGCAGTGAAGTGCGGAATGAAAAACTGTTTTTT

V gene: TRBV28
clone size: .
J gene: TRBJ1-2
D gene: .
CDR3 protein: CASSYRAGNGYTF
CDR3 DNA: TGTGCCAGCAGTTATCGAGCCGGTAATGGCTACACCTTC

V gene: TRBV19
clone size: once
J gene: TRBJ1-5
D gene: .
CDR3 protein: CASSTQQGQPQHF
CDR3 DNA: TGTGCCAGTAGTACCCAACAGGGACAGCCCCAGCATTTT

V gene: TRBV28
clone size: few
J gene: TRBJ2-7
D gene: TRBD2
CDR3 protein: CASSLSGTNSYEQYF
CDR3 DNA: TGTGCCAGCAGCCTTTCCGGGACTAATTCCTACGAGCAGTACTTC

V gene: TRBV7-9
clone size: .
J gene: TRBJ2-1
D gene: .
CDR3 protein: CASGGSAASYNEQFF
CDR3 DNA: TGTGCCAGCGGAGGGTCAGCTGCGTCCTACAATGAGCAGTTCTTC

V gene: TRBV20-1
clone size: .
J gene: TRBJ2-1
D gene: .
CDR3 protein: CSARVSSEQFF
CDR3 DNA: TGCAGTGCTAGAGTGTCCAGTGAGCAGTTCTTC

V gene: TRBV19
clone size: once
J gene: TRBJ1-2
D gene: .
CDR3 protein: CASSTGYRYGYTF
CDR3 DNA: TGTGCCAGTAGTACAGGGTATCGCTATGGCTACACCTTC

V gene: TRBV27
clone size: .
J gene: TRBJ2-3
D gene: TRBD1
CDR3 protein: CASSPGQEIDTQYF
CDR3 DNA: TGTGCCAGCAGCCCCGGACAGGAGATAGATACGCAGTATTTT

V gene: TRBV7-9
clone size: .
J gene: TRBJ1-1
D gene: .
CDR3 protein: CASSLGWANTEAFF
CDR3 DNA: TGTGCCAGCAGCTTAGGTTGGGCGAACACTGAAGCTTTCTTT

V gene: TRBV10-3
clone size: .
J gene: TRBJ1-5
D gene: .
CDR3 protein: CAIGEGHQPQHF
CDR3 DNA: TGTGCCATTGGGGAGGGCCATCAGCCCCAGCATTTT

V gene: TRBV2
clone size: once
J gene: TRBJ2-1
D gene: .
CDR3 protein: CASSEALGLARGWYNEQFF
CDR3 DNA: TGTGCCAGCAGTGAAGCGCTTGGTCTAGCCCGAGGGTGGTACAATGAGCAGTTCTTC

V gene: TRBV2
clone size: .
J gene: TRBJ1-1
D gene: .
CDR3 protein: CASRSGQGPTEAFF
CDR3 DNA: TGTGCCAGCAGATCCGGGCAGGGGCCCACTGAAGCTTTCTTT

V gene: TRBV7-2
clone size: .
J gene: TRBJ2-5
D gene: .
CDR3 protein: CASSPGRGRVETQYF
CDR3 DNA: TGTGCCAGCAGCCCCGGAAGGGGCCGGGTAGAGACCCAGTACTTC

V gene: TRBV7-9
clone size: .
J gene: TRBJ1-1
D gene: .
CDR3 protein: CASSFVTSPTFF
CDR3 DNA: TGTGCCAGCAGCTTTGTGACATCACCAACTTTCTTT

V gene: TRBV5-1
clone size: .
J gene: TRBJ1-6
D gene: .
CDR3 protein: CASSLEGGNRNSPLHF
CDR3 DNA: TGCGCCAGCAGCTTGGAGGGAGGAAATCGGAATTCACCCCTCCACTTT

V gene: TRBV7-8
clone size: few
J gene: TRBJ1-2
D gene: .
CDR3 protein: CASSLAGGVYGYTF
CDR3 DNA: TGTGCCAGCAGCTTAGCCGGGGGAGTCTATGGCTACACCTTC

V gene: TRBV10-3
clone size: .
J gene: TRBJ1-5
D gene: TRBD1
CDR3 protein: CAITSDRDQPQHF
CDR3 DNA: TGTGCCATCACCTCGGACAGGGATCAGCCCCAGCATTTT

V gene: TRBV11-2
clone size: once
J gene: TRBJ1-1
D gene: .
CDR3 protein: CASRSGLNTEAFF
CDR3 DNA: TGTGCCAGCAGATCCGGACTCAACACTGAAGCTTTCTTT

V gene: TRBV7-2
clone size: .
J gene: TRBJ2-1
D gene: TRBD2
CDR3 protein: CASSYLGAGVGEQFF
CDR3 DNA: TGTGCCAGCAGCTATTTGGGAGCGGGGGTTGGTGAGCAGTTCTTC

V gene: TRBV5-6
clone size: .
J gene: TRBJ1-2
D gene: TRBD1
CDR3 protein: CASSPTLFGTGFGYTF
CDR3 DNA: TGTGCCAGCAGCCCAACCTTGTTTGGGACAGGTTTTGGCTACACCTTC